Following are 20 T cell receptor beta chains from one sample sequenced in a study of Graves' ophthalmopathy and Graves' hyperthyroidism. TCR beta CDR3 amplification used RNA transcripts. The workflow started with a first-round RT-PCR run with HTBI primers and then moved on to a second-round multiplex PCR. A single record per CDR3 protein comes from TCRdb applying MiXCR to the multiplex PCR reads. Here the sample spans approximately 17,000 distinct CDR3 sequences, about half being singletons. Sequencing was done on a sample of peripheral blood. The receptors originated from a woman aged 40 to 55 with stable Graves' hyperthyroidism.

This clonotype is deemed medium-sized. The chain joins TRBV19 to TRBJ1-1; no clear D gene. Deletions cut 3 bases from V and 3 bases from J, with 8 bases between. The CDR3 totals 13 residues. Germline CDR1 is LNHDA and CDR2 is SQIVND (reference sequence). CDR3 nucleotide sequence: TGTGCCAGTAGTATTCGGGCGGACACTGAAGCTTTCTTT. Translated, it gives CASSIRADTEAFF.

This clonotype appeared many times. This chain uses TRBV12-3 or TRBV12-4 with TRBJ1-2; 8 nucleotides match TRBD1. CDR3 length: 13 amino acids. The V segment lost 6 bases and the J segment 0 bases; nucleotides outside the gene matches: 0. Written as DNA, the CDR3 is TGTGCCAGCAGGGGACAGGCTAACTATGGCTACACCTTC. Translation gives CASRGQANYGYTF.

This clonotype was counted many times. This rearrangement joins TRBV20-1 to TRBJ2-7; TRBD2 aligns across 9 bases. The CDR3 consists of 13 residues. Germline-derived CDR1 and CDR2 are DFQATT and SNEGSKA (reference sequence). Losses at the gene ends were 5 bases for V and 3 bases for J; bases not matched to a gene: 5. CDR3 loop: CSAPSGRYYEQYF. The CDR3 DNA follows: TGCAGTGCTCCCAGCGGGAGGTACTACGAGCAGTACTTC.

This clonotype has at least ten counts. The genes are TRBV6-5 and TRBJ2-5; 9 bases are shared with TRBD1. Germline V gene data show CDR1 as MNHEY and CDR2 as SVGAGI. V was clipped by 1 base and J by 5 bases; unmatched bases: 5. The CDR3 is 15 amino acids. The chain's CDR3 is CASSYFRDREETQYF. The CDR3 DNA reads as TGTGCCAGCAGTTACTTCCGGGACAGGGAGGAGACCCAGTACTTC.

At least ten counts were recorded for this clonotype. The chain links TRBV5-1 to TRBJ1-5, with TRBD1 as a possible D gene (5 bases). CDR3 length: 14 amino acids. V gave up 0 bases and J gave up 1 base, with 5 bases separating them. CDR1 and CDR2 (germline): SGHRS, YFSETQ. CDR3 sequence (DNA): TGCGCCAGCAGCTTGGCAGGGAGCAATCAGCCCCAGCATTTT. This codes for CASSLAGSNQPQHF.

By its share, this clonotype is medium-sized. V and J are TRBV7-2 and TRBJ1-2; possible D gene TRBD1, 6 bases. The CDR3 runs to 15 residues. Germline V gives CDR1 SGHTA, CDR2 FQGNSA. Trimming removed 5 bases at V and 4 bases at J, with 17 bases between. DNA for the CDR3: TGTGCCAGCAGCGGCGCCACAGGGCAGGTCTATGGCTACACCTTC. Its protein is CASSGATGQVYGYTF.

This clonotype was recorded at least ten times. The J gene is TRBJ2-1, the V gene TRBV11-2; 7 bases map to TRBD2. The CDR3 sequence is 12 residues long. CDR1 is SGHAT and CDR2 is FQNNGV in the germline V gene. Trimming took 6 bases from V and 9 from J; bases not matched to a gene: 5. CDR3 sequence: CASRPGGSEQFF. The CDR3 nucleotides are TGTGCCAGCAGACCGGGGGGAAGTGAGCAGTTCTTC.

V and J are TRBV6-6 and TRBJ2-7; D gene uncertain. The CDR3 sequence is 11 residues long. Trimming shortened V by 7 bases and J by 6 bases, and 10 bases separated the two germline ends. Per the germline V gene, CDR1 is MNHNY and CDR2 is SVGAGI (reference sequence). DNA of the CDR3: TGTGCCAGCAATAATGGACCCGAGCAGTACTTC. Protein product: CASNNGPEQYF.

In the case of this clonotype: A much bigger clone sits one base away, suggesting this may be a read error. V and J are TRBV5-5 and TRBJ1-4, with D possibly being TRBD1 (5 bases). Germline V CDR1 and CDR2: SGHKS, YYEKEE (reference sequence). This CDR3 has 13 residues. The DNA for the CDR3 is TGTGCCAGCAGGGGGCAGTTAAATGAAAGACTGTTTTTT. It is translated as CASRGQLNERLFF.

This clonotype is a singleton in its sample. This may be a read error, as it is one base from a much larger clone. The V and J genes are TRBV6-6 and TRBJ1-1; D is undetermined. CDR3 size: 12 residues. Germline CDR1 MNHNY, CDR2 SVGAGI (reference sequence). CDR3 in amino acids: CASILRNTEASF. Written as DNA, the CDR3 is TGTGCCAGCATTTTGCGAAACACTGAAGCTTCCTTT.

This clonotype was recorded at least ten times. The chain carries TRBV20-1 and TRBJ2-7; TRBD2 might be the D (7 bases). Germline assignment: CDR1 DFQATT and CDR2 SNEGSKA (reference sequence). Trimming removed 3 bases at V and 7 bases at J, with 22 bases between. The CDR3 length is 15 residues. The chain's CDR3 is CSARGGGEDLREQYF. The CDR3 region has the DNA TGCAGTGCTAGGGGCGGGGGCGAGGACTTGAGGGAGCAGTACTTC.

This sequence joins TRBV20-1 and TRBJ2-7; 8 bases match TRBD2. Germline V lookup: CDR1 DFQATT, CDR2 SNEGSKA (reference sequence). The V gene end was trimmed by 5 bases and the J gene end by 4 bases; junction bases not matched to a gene: 10. The length of the CDR3 is 14 residues. CDR3 sequence (DNA): TGCAGTGCTTTCCCGCCGGGACTAGTATACGAGCAGTACTTC. Encoded protein: CSAFPPGLVYEQYF.

The V and J genes are TRBV2 and TRBJ2-1; TRBD2 agrees at 14 bases. This CDR3 has 16 residues. With 6 bases clipped from V and 5 bases from J, the junction kept 6 bases outside the gene matches. From germline, CDR1 is SNHLY and CDR2 FYNNEI. The CDR3 DNA follows: TGTGCCAGCAGACGCGGGACTAGCGGGAGCCACAATGAGCAGTTCTTC. This sequence encodes CASRRGTSGSHNEQFF. Based on the CDR3 plus reference TRBV2 and TRBJ2-1, the full variable domain is EPEVTQTPSHQVTQMGQEVILRCVPISNHLYFYWYRQILGQKVEFLVSFYNNEISEKSEIFDDQFSVERPDGSNFTLKIRSTKLEDSAMYFCASRRGTSGSHNEQFFGPGTRLTVL.

By sample fraction, this clonotype is large (0.1 to 1%). The chain combines TRBV25-1 with TRBJ2-5, with 13 positions matching TRBD2. V shed 5 bases and J 4 bases; nucleotides not matched to a gene: 7. The CDR3 spans 16 residues. The germline CDR1 and CDR2 sequences are MGHDK and SYGVNS. The DNA of the CDR3 is TGTGCCAGCAGTACCCCGGGACTAGCGGGATCAGAGACCCAGTACTTC. This codes for CASSTPGLAGSETQYF.

This clonotype occurred many times. This sequence joins TRBV14 and TRBJ2-1; 11 nucleotides line up with TRBD2. V shed 4 bases and J 6 bases; nucleotides not matched to a gene: 8. This CDR3 has 16 amino acids. Per the germline V gene, CDR1 is SGHDN and CDR2 is FVKESK. The CDR3 protein is CASSRRGSGRANEQFF. In nucleotides, the CDR3 is TGTGCCAGCAGCCGAAGGGGTAGCGGGAGGGCCAATGAGCAGTTCTTC.

The CDR3 is CASGGLEQYF. CDR3 sequence (DNA): TGCGCCAGCGGGGGACTCGAGCAGTACTTC. The genes are TRBV10-2 and TRBJ2-7; D possibly corresponds to TRBD2 (6 bases). The CDR3 is 10 amino acids. Germline CDR1 and CDR2: WSHSY and SAAADI. The V and J ends lost 8 bases and 6 bases respectively, with 8 bases between them.

The CDR3 sequence is CASSYSAEIYNEQFF. CDR3 DNA: TGTGCCAGCAGTTACTCAGCCGAGATCTACAATGAGCAGTTCTTC. The chain uses TRBV6-2 or TRBV6-3 and TRBJ2-1, with D uncertain. Germline V gene data show CDR1 as MNHEY and CDR2 as SVGEGT. The ends were cut back, 0 bases at V and 3 bases at J, with 9 bases in the middle. The CDR3 covers 15 residues.

This clonotype was counted many times. The V call is TRBV7-8, the J call TRBJ2-5; TRBD2 is a possible D gene (6 bases). The CDR3 totals 17 residues. Between the trimmed V and J ends, which lost 1 base and 1 base, there was a span of 16 bases. Germline V CDR1 and CDR2: SGHVS, FQNEAQ. CDR3 residues: CASSLDFGGTIQETQYF. The CDR3 coding sequence is TGTGCCAGCAGCTTAGATTTTGGGGGGACGATCCAAGAGACCCAGTACTTC.

Turning to this clonotype: Being one base from a much bigger clone, this may be a read error. The J gene is TRBJ1-6, the V gene TRBV20-1, with 7 bases identical to TRBD1. The CDR3 extends over 16 amino acids. Trimming at V came to 4 bases and at J to 0 bases, leaving 6 bases not matched to a gene. CDR1 DFQATT and CDR2 SNEGSKA come from the germline V gene (reference sequence). The CDR3 spells CSAINRGSSYNSPLHF. The CDR3 nucleotides read TGCAGTGCTATAAACAGGGGTAGCTCCTATAATTCACCCCTCCACTTT.

V usage is TRBV2 and J usage is TRBJ2-3; 9 bases align to TRBD2. CDR1 is SNHLY, CDR2 FYNNEI, per germline. The CDR3 length is 14 residues. V dropped 11 bases and J dropped 4; count of bases not matched to a gene: 10. CDR3 region: CALEEAGGSDTQYF. The DNA for the CDR3 is TGTGCCCTAGAGGAGGCGGGAGGGTCAGATACGCAGTATTTT.